The 10 T cell receptor beta chains below come from one sample, sequenced in a study of cytomegalovirus exposure and HLA in healthy donors. The PCR used 60 Vbeta and 13 Jbeta primers. Only in-frame clones appear in the TCRdb table, and some are missing; sequencing was by immunoSEQ multiplex PCR. The table lists about 55,000 clones, 80% to 85% of them singletons. The sequencing input was PBMCs. The source of these receptors is a man between 25 and 39 years old in good health and CMV-seronegative.

J is TRBJ2-5 and V is TRBV4-2; 10 positions agree with TRBD2. The trim removed 3 bases at V and 2 bases at J, leaving 15 bases unmatched. There are 19 residues in the CDR3. Germline V gene lookup returns CDR1 LGHNA and CDR2 YNFKEQ. CDR3 protein: CASSQTASGGGGWQETQYF. CDR3 DNA sequence: TGTGCCAGCAGCCAGACCGCTAGCGGGGGTGGCGGGTGGCAAGAGACCCAGTACTTC.

This chain connects TRBV5-1 to TRBJ2-5, with 8 bases fitting TRBD2. Unmatched junction bases numbered 10, after V lost 5 bases and J lost 4 bases. The CDR3 consists of 15 residues. Germline V gene lookup returns CDR1 SGHRS and CDR2 YFSETQ. CDR3 protein: CASSFPGGSRETQYF. CDR3 bases: TGCGCCAGCAGTTTCCCGGGGGGGTCCCGAGAGACCCAGTACTTC.

V and J are TRBV5-1 and TRBJ2-5; TRBD1 is a possible D gene (6 bases). The CDR3 is 15 amino acids. With 1 base removed from V and 2 bases from J, the gap between germline ends came to 12 bases. Germline-derived CDR1 and CDR2 are SGHRS and YFSETQ. The DNA of the CDR3 is TGCGCCAGCAGCTTGTGGCCGGACAGACAAGAGACCCAGTACTTC. This translates into CASSLWPDRQETQYF.

DNA of the CDR3: TGTGCCAGCAGCTTGGGACTGATGAACACTGAAGCTTTCTTT. This sequence encodes CASSLGLMNTEAFF. This sequence joins TRBV11-2 and TRBJ1-1; tentative D call: TRBD1 (5 bases). Per the germline V gene, CDR1 is SGHAT and CDR2 is FQNNGV. This CDR3 comprises 14 residues. V was shortened by 3 bases and J by 0 bases, with 8 bases between the two germline ends.

This clone appeared a single time. In the same sample, other DNA sequences code for this CDR3. The chain employs TRBV10-3 and TRBJ1-5; D remains ambiguous. There are 16 residues in the CDR3. The ends were cut back, 3 bases at V and 4 bases at J, with 16 bases in the middle. Germline-derived CDR1 and CDR2 are ENHRY and SYGVKD. The CDR3 coding sequence is TGTGCCATCAGTGAAGGCCCGTCTGGGAGGAATCAGCCCCAGCATTTT. This encodes CAISEGPSGRNQPQHF.

This rearrangement joins TRBV6-5 to TRBJ2-7, with 9 bases lining up with TRBD1. V dropped 10 bases and J dropped 5; count of bases not matched to a gene: 15. This CDR3 contains 15 residues. Germline V gene lookup returns CDR1 MNHEY and CDR2 SVGAGI. The CDR3 loop reads CATQEPGQGLHEQYF. For the CDR3, the DNA is TGTGCCACCCAGGAGCCGGGACAGGGCCTCCACGAGCAGTACTTC.

The chain is built from TRBV27 and TRBJ1-1, with a weak D call TRBD1 (6 bases). Germline values: CDR1 MNHEY, CDR2 SMNVEV (reference sequence). The V and J ends lost 1 base and 1 base respectively, with 10 bases between them. This CDR3 contains 15 residues. The CDR3 loop is CASSLLVGGNTEAFF. CDR3 DNA: TGTGCCAGCAGTTTATTGGTAGGGGGGAACACTGAAGCTTTCTTT.

This clone was picked up one time. The chain recombines TRBV6-5 with TRBJ1-5; 7 bases line up with TRBD1. Germline CDR1 reads MNHEY; CDR2 reads SVGAGI. This CDR3 has 15 residues. The trim removed 7 bases at V and 6 bases at J, leaving 12 bases unmatched. The CDR3 coding sequence is TGTGCCAGCAAAGGAACCGGGACAGCAAGTCAGCCCCAGCATTTT. It translates to CASKGTGTASQPQHF.

The chain recombines TRBV2 with TRBJ2-2; D is possibly TRBD1 (6 bases). This CDR3 is built from 14 residues. CDR1 is SNHLY, CDR2 FYNNEI, per germline. The V and J ends lost 6 bases and 0 bases respectively, with 8 bases between them. CDR3 sequence (DNA): TGTGCCAGCAGCAGGGGCCCGAACACCGGGGAGCTGTTTTTT. This codes for CASSRGPNTGELFF.

The rearrangement links TRBV7-2 to TRBJ2-2, with 11 bases fitting TRBD2. J lost 1 base, V lost 5 bases, and 12 bases had no gene match. The germline V gene encodes CDR1 SGHTA and CDR2 FQGNSA. The CDR3 is 19 amino acids. CDR3 sequence reads: CASSPKVSLAGGNTGELFF. Written as DNA, the CDR3 is TGTGCCAGCAGCCCTAAAGTTAGCCTAGCGGGGGGGAACACCGGGGAGCTGTTTTTT.